The next 16 T cell receptor beta chains were all read from a single sample in a study of shared clonotypes between healthy human individuals. Libraries were prepared by immunoSEQ multiplex PCR; TCRdb keeps only in-frame clonotypes and omits some of them. This sample yields some 900,000 clones, of which roughly 72% are seen a single time; approximately 1.5% belongs to the top ten. Source material: memory CD4+ T cells sorted from blood. The subset: CD45RA-negative fraction. All receptors derive from a man between 18 and 35 years old in good health.

This clone was recorded a few times. V usage is TRBV27 and J usage is TRBJ2-7; 7 nucleotides agree with TRBD2. The V gene's germline CDR1 is MNHEY and CDR2 SMNVEV (reference sequence). This CDR3 has 16 amino acids. The ends lost 5 bases at V and 0 bases at J; junction bases unmatched: 10. The CDR3 nucleotides read TGTGCCAGCAGTAGGGTAGCTAGCGGATCCTCCTACGAGCAGTACTTC. It is translated as CASSRVASGSSYEQYF.

This chain joins TRBV6-1 and TRBJ2-1, with 9 bases lining up with TRBD1. The CDR3 has 15 residues. V dropped 6 bases and J dropped 2; count of bases not matched to a gene: 5. The germline CDR1 and CDR2 sequences are MNHNS and SASEGT. This chain's CDR3 is CASRIQGAPYNEQFF. CDR3 DNA sequence: TGTGCCAGCAGGATACAGGGGGCCCCCTACAATGAGCAGTTCTTC.

The chain carries TRBV29-1 and TRBJ2-2; D unclear. CDR1 is SQVTM, CDR2 ANQGSEA, per germline. CDR3 length equals 13 residues. The V and J ends lost 5 bases and 0 bases respectively, with 7 bases between them. The CDR3 protein is CSVRIANTGELFF. As DNA, the CDR3 is TGCAGCGTTCGTATCGCGAACACCGGGGAGCTGTTTTTT.

The chain has TRBV28 and TRBJ2-5; D remains unclear. Germline CDR1 reads MDHEN; CDR2 reads SYDVKM. V shed 4 bases and J shed 0 bases, with 6 bases lying between them. The CDR3 loop spans 13 amino acids. DNA for the CDR3: TGTGCCAGCAGTTATCTAAACCAAGAGACCCAGTACTTC. The encoded protein is CASSYLNQETQYF.

The chain employs TRBV9 and TRBJ1-4; 8 bases match TRBD1. The CDR3 is made up of 14 amino acids. Germline lookup yields CDR1 SGDLS and CDR2 YYNGEE. Unmatched junction bases numbered 3, after V lost 0 bases and J lost 8 bases. The CDR3 coding sequence is TGTGCCAGCAGCGTAGGACAGGGGCAGGAAAAACTGTTTTTT. Residues: CASSVGQGQEKLFF.

Details on this clone: Different DNA sequences within this sample yield the same CDR3. The CDR3 region is CASSSTGGGETQYF. CDR3 bases: TGCGCCAGCAGCTCCACGGGCGGAGGAGAGACCCAGTACTTC. V is TRBV5-1 and J is TRBJ2-5, with a possible D match to TRBD2 (5 bases). The CDR3 is 14 residues long. The V end was cut by 3 bases, the J end by 4 bases, with 13 bases between. Germline CDR1 SGHRS, CDR2 YFSETQ.

This chain connects TRBV30 to TRBJ1-1; perhaps TRBD1 as D (5 bases). This CDR3 is built from 13 residues. Germline assignment: CDR1 GTSNPN and CDR2 SVGIG (reference sequence). V gave up 5 bases and J gave up 6 bases, with 16 bases separating them. CDR3 residues: CAWRVDRDAEAFF. CDR3 coding DNA: TGTGCCTGGCGGGTAGACCGGGACGCTGAAGCTTTCTTT. Based on the CDR3 plus reference TRBV30 and TRBJ1-1, the full variable domain is SQTIHQWPATLVQPVGSPLSLECTVEGTSNPNLYWYRQAAGRGLQLLFYSVGIGQISSEVPQNLSASRPQDRQFILSSKKLLLSDSGFYLCAWRVDRDAEAFFGQGTRLTVV.

The genes are TRBV5-6 and TRBJ2-1; D is ambiguous. The CDR3 has 12 amino acids. V was trimmed by 4 bases and J by 9 bases, leaving 11 bases between them. The germline V gene has CDR1 SGHDT and CDR2 YYEEEE. Written as DNA, the CDR3 is TGTGCCAGCAGCCTATACACGTCTGAGCAGTTCTTC. Amino acids: CASSLYTSEQFF. Looking up the rest from reference TRBV5-6 and TRBJ2-1 gives the full variable domain: DAGVTQSPTHLIKTRGQQVTLRCSPKSGHDTVSWYQQALGQGPQFIFQYYEEEERQRGNFPDRFSGHQFPNYSSELNVNALLLGDSALYLCASSLYTSEQFFGPGTRLTVL.

CDR3 amino acids: CASSGGGETQYF. The DNA for the CDR3 is TGTGCCAGCAGCGGAGGAGGAGAGACCCAGTACTTC. The chain links TRBV7-8 to TRBJ2-5, with D perhaps matching TRBD2 (5 bases). Germline lookup yields CDR1 SGHVS and CDR2 FQNEAQ. The CDR3 has 12 amino acids. The V and J ends lost 5 bases and 4 bases respectively, with 8 bases between them.

The chain is built from TRBV18 and TRBJ2-4; TRBD2 aligns across 7 bases. V shed 2 bases, J shed 5 bases, and the junction held 3 bases outside the gene matches. The CDR3 extends over 14 amino acids. Looked up from germline, CDR1 is KGHSH and CDR2 is LQKENI. The CDR3 DNA reads TGTGCCAGCTCACCAGCAAGCGGGGAAAACATTCAGTACTTC. It encodes CASSPASGENIQYF. Supplemented by reference TRBV18 and TRBJ2-4, the full variable domain reads NAGVMQNPRHLVRRRGQEARLRCSPMKGHSHVYWYRQLPEEGLKFMVYLQKENIIDESGMPKERFSAEFPKEGPSILRIQQVVRGDSAAYFCASSPASGENIQYFGAGTRLSVL.

The chain has TRBV18 and TRBJ2-3; D not certain. V was cut by 1 base and J by 4 bases, with 6 bases left in between. The CDR3 contains 13 residues. The germline gives CDR1 KGHSH, CDR2 LQKENI. The CDR3 DNA reads as TGTGCCAGCTCACCACTCCCCGCAGATACGCAGTATTTT. Protein product: CASSPLPADTQYF.

The chain has TRBV7-9 and TRBJ1-3; D is undetermined. The CDR3 consists of 15 residues. V was cut by 5 bases and J by 0 bases, with 11 bases left in between. Germline V gene data show CDR1 as SEHNR and CDR2 as FQNEAQ (reference sequence). CDR3 sequence reads: CASSAAGSSGNTIYF. DNA for the CDR3: TGTGCCAGCAGCGCAGCGGGCAGCTCTGGAAACACCATATATTTT.

This rearrangement joins TRBV25-1 to TRBJ1-6; D uncertain. CDR1 is MGHDK, CDR2 SYGVNS, per germline. The length of the CDR3 is 13 residues. Trimming left V 3 bases short and J 9 bases short, with 9 bases between. Here the CDR3 reads CASSDAGSSPLHF. The CDR3 DNA is TGTGCCAGCAGTGACGCGGGGAGTTCACCCCTCCACTTT.

This chain connects TRBV30 to TRBJ1-4; 9 bases line up with TRBD1. V shed 5 bases and J 5 bases; nucleotides not matched to a gene: 3. The germline V gene encodes CDR1 GTSNPN and CDR2 SVGIG (reference sequence). The CDR3 consists of 13 residues. The CDR3 DNA reads as TGTGCCTGGGGACAGGGGACGAATGAAAAACTGTTTTTT. Translation gives CAWGQGTNEKLFF.

The chain recombines TRBV7-8 with TRBJ2-2; 8 nucleotides line up with TRBD2. The CDR3 extends over 16 amino acids. With 4 bases clipped from V and 2 bases from J, the junction kept 6 bases outside the gene matches. CDR1 is SGHVS, CDR2 FQNEAQ, per germline. The CDR3 reads CASSSRREGNTGELFF. CDR3 DNA sequence: TGTGCCAGCAGCTCCAGACGGGAGGGTAACACCGGGGAGCTGTTTTTT.

The chain links TRBV5-4 to TRBJ2-5; 12 bases fit TRBD2. Trimming removed 0 bases from V and 1 base from J; junction bases left unmatched: 4. The V gene's germline CDR1 is SGHNT and CDR2 YYREEE (reference sequence). There are 17 residues in the CDR3. The CDR3 region has the DNA TGTGCCAGCAGCTTGGCCGGACTAGCGGGAATCCAAGAGACCCAGTACTTC. This gives the protein CASSLAGLAGIQETQYF. Full variable domain (rest looked up from reference TRBV5-4 and TRBJ2-5): ETGVTQSPTHLIKTRGQQVTLRCSSQSGHNTVSWYQQALGQGPQFIFQYYREEENGRGNFPPRFSGLQFPNYSSELNVNALELDDSALYLCASSLAGLAGIQETQYFGPGTRLLVL.